This T cell receptor beta chain was found in a study of PD-1 blockade in classical Hodgkin lymphoma. Broader study findings: Reports described newly diagnosed patients as having lower baseline TCR diversity than healthy donors. Lower baseline TCR diversity marked trial partial responders and progressors. Only CD4+ TCR diversity, not CD8+, had risen significantly by C4D1.

The patients all showed relapse after autologous stem cell transplantation, while their brentuximab vedotin exposure varied. The patients, who had relapsed/refractory classical Hodgkin lymphoma, achieved best responses of complete response, partial response or progressive disease. Worth noting for this clone: Its antigen remains unidentified.

CDR3 size: 14 residues. Germline lookup yields CDR1 MNHNY and CDR2 SVGAGI (reference sequence). The germline V and J ends were trimmed by 2 bases and 5 bases, with 10 bases remaining between them. Here immunoSEQ multiplex PCR was the method, and the copy in TCRdb shows in-frame clones only, minus some. The table lists 14,000 to 15,000 clones, 65% to 85% of them singletons. Material: peripheral blood mononuclear cells (PBMCs), obtained before the second cycle of nivolumab. This clonotype originated in a human donor with classical Hodgkin lymphoma. This chain connects TRBV6-6 to TRBJ1-5; D not certain. This CDR3 is CASSYGDRDQPQHF. The DNA for the CDR3 is TGTGCCAGCAGTTACGGGGATAGAGATCAGCCCCAGCATTTT.